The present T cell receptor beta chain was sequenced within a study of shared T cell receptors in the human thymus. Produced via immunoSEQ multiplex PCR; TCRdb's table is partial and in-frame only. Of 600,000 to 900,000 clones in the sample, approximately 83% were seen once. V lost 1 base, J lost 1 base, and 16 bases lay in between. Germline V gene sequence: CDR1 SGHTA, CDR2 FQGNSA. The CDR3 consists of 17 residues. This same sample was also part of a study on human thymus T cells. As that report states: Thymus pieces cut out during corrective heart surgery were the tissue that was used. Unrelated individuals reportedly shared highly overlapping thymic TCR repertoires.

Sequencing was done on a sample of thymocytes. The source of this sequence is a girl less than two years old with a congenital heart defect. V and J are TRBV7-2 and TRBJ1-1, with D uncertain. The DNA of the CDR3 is TGTGCCAGCAGCTTAGTCGGGTTTCATGCATCGAACACTGAAGCTTTCTTT. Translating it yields CASSLVGFHASNTEAFF.